This note documents a single TCR beta chain sequence. This sample is drawn from a study of shared clonotypes between healthy human individuals. The CDR3 consists of 14 residues. In germline, CDR1 is SGDLS, CDR2 YYNGEE. The V gene lost 2 bases and the J gene lost 0 bases, with 9 bases spanning the gap. As handled by the study authors: In the immunoSEQ data, sequences were junction-only and lacked quality scores, so filtering differed. Here immunoSEQ multiplex PCR was the method, and the copy in TCRdb shows in-frame clones only, minus some. Clone size and the V and J calls come from that table; the DNA yielded D and trimming. The sample records about 2.3 million clones, 85% to 95% being singletons.

The rearrangement uses TRBV9 and TRBJ2-7, with a weak D call TRBD2 (5 bases). Sample: naive CD4+ T cells from PBMCs. Subset indicated: CD45RA+ positively selected. The origin of this receptor is a man between 18 and 29 years old in good health. Some clones in this sample may be carry-over from other donors' samples. Here the CDR3 reads CASSVRADSYEQYF. The CDR3 bases are TGTGCCAGCAGCGTGCGGGCCGACTCCTACGAGCAGTACTTC. The full variable domain, its missing parts supplied by reference TRBV9 and TRBJ2-7, is DSGVTQTPKHLITATGQRVTLRCSPRSGDLSVYWYQQSLDQGLQFLIQYYNGEERAKGNILERFSAQQFPDLHSELNLSSLELGDSALYFCASSVRADSYEQYFGPGTRLTVT.